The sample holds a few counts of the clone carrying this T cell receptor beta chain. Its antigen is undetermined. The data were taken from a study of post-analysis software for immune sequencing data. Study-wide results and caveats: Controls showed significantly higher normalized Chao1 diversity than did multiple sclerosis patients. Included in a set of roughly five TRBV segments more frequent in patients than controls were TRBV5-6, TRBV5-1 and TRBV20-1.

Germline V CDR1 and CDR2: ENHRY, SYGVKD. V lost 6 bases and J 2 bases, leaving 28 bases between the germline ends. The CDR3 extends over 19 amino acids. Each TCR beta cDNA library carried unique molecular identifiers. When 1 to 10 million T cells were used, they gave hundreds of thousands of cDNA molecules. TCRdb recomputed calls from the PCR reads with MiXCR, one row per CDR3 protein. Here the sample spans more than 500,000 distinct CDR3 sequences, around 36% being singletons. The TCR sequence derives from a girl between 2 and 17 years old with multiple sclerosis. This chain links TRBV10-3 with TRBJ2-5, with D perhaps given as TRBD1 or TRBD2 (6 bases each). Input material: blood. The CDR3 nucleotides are TGTGCCATCAGCGATCAGTTTCAAGGGGGGCCCGGTAGACAAGAGACCCAGTACTTC. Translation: CAISDQFQGGPGRQETQYF.